Following are 32 T cell receptor beta chains from one sample sequenced in a study of Ad26.COV2.S vaccination and SARS-CoV-2 variants. The treatment was: around 19 received Ad26.COV2.S at low or high dose, single or two shots; 5 received placebo; per-sample allocation not given. Following the first vaccine or placebo injection, samples were taken on day 63. Produced via immunoSEQ multiplex PCR; TCRdb's table is partial and in-frame only. The sample records a few hundred thousand clones, 75% to 90% being singletons. This sample comprised peripheral blood, obtained in a trial of Ad26.COV2.S vaccine versus placebo. The receptor set was obtained from a person between 18 and 59 years old who received the Ad26.COV2.S COVID-19 vaccine or a placebo.

This chain joins TRBV27 and TRBJ1-1, with D perhaps TRBD1 (5 bases). There are 16 residues in the CDR3. Germline CDR1 is MNHEY and CDR2 is SMNVEV (reference sequence). Trimming cost V 4 bases and J 0 bases, with 15 bases left between them. CDR3 bases: TGTGCCAGCAGTTACTCCGGGGGTTCCATGAACACTGAAGCTTTCTTT. Translating gives CASSYSGGSMNTEAFF.

The rearrangement links TRBV28 to TRBJ1-5; weak D call: TRBD1 (5 bases). Germline-derived CDR1 and CDR2 are MDHEN and SYDVKM. Trimming cost V 2 bases and J 0 bases, with 11 bases left between them. The CDR3 consists of 16 residues. The chain's CDR3 is CASSLAGGGSNQPQHF. As DNA, the CDR3 is TGTGCCAGCAGTTTAGCTGGCGGGGGTAGCAATCAGCCCCAGCATTTT.

The CDR3 DNA sequence: TGTGCCAGCTCACCGCCGACAGGGGGCTATTCTGGAAACACCATATATTTT. Protein sequence: CASSPPTGGYSGNTIYF. V is TRBV18 and J is TRBJ1-3, with 10 bases identical to TRBD1. Germline values: CDR1 KGHSH, CDR2 LQKENI. V was clipped by 3 bases and J by 1 base; unmatched bases: 6. This CDR3 has 17 amino acids.

The chain employs TRBV6-2 or TRBV6-3 and TRBJ2-7; D remains ambiguous. The ends were cut back, 2 bases at V and 0 bases at J, with 8 bases in the middle. Germline V gene sequence: CDR1 MNHEY, CDR2 SVGEGT. The CDR3 runs 14 residues. CDR3 nucleotides: TGTGCCAGCAGTTACGGGTACAGCTCCTACGAGCAGTACTTC. Amino acids: CASSYGYSSYEQYF.

The rearrangement joins TRBV6-5 to TRBJ2-3; D is uncertain. The germline V gene encodes CDR1 MNHEY and CDR2 SVGAGI. This CDR3 contains 13 residues. V was shortened by 2 bases and J by 5 bases, with 8 bases between the two germline ends. The CDR3 DNA reads TGTGCCAGCAGTTACCGGGCCCAAGATACGCAGTATTTT. Amino acids: CASSYRAQDTQYF.

This clone appeared a single time. J is TRBJ2-7 and V is TRBV6-2 or TRBV6-3; D is undetermined. V shed 2 bases and J shed 12 bases, with 17 bases lying between them. This CDR3 contains 13 residues. Germline-derived CDR1 and CDR2 are MNHEY and SVGEGT. The CDR3 DNA is TGTGCCAGCAGTTACGCCGTAGGCACTAATCGGTACGTC. Amino acids: CASSYAVGTNRYV.

The chain carries TRBV7-3 and TRBJ2-5, with D unclear. Trimming removed 5 bases from V and 1 base from J, with 8 bases in between. The CDR3 sequence is 13 residues long. CDR1 is SGHTA and CDR2 is FQGTGA in the germline V gene. The CDR3 is CASSLNSQETQYF. The CDR3 nucleotides read TGTGCCAGCAGCCTTAATAGCCAAGAGACCCAGTACTTC.

The genes are TRBV29-1 and TRBJ1-2, with D maybe TRBD1 (6 bases). The CDR3 sequence is 11 residues long. The V gene lost 4 bases and the J gene lost 6 bases, with 9 bases spanning the gap. From germline, CDR1 is SQVTM and CDR2 ANQGSEA. The CDR3 loop reads CSVGGADGYTF. The CDR3 nucleotides are TGCAGCGTTGGGGGGGCTGATGGCTACACCTTC.

The CDR3 region has the DNA TGTGCCAGCAGACCTTGGGGATTTCGGGGTCCTACCATCACAGATACGCAGTATTTT. Protein product: CASRPWGFRGPTITDTQYF. V usage is TRBV27 and J usage is TRBJ2-3, with TRBD2 as a possible D gene (5 bases). Germline V gene sequence: CDR1 MNHEY, CDR2 SMNVEV (reference sequence). This CDR3 is built from 19 residues. Trimming removed 6 bases at V and 2 bases at J, with 27 bases between.

Only one count was recorded for this clone. The V gene is TRBV6-5, the J gene TRBJ1-2, with 7 bases fitting TRBD1. CDR1 MNHEY and CDR2 SVGAGI come from the germline V gene. Trimming took 6 bases from V and 8 from J; bases not matched to a gene: 9. This CDR3 has 13 residues. The CDR3 sequence is CASSKGAEEGYTF. CDR3 DNA: TGTGCCAGCAGCAAGGGGGCGGAGGAAGGCTACACCTTC.

The V gene is TRBV27, the J gene TRBJ2-1; TRBD2 matches at 9 bases. CDR1 is MNHEY and CDR2 is SMNVEV in the germline V gene (reference sequence). Trimming took 7 bases from V and 8 from J; bases not matched to a gene: 9. The CDR3 contains 14 residues. The CDR3 sequence is CASTGSGSIDEQFF. In DNA, the CDR3 is TGTGCCAGCACGGGTAGCGGGAGCATAGATGAGCAGTTCTTC.

This chain joins TRBV2 and TRBJ2-1; D is unresolved. V lost 9 bases and J lost 5, with 8 bases in between. Germline V lookup: CDR1 SNHLY, CDR2 FYNNEI. The length of the CDR3 is 11 residues. The CDR3 DNA is TGTGCCAGTTCCTCAAACAATGAGCAGTTCTTC. Translating gives CASSSNNEQFF.

The rearrangement links TRBV2 to TRBJ1-2, with D maybe TRBD1 (6 bases). The CDR3 is made up of 11 amino acids. V lost 8 bases and J lost 11, with 15 bases in between. Germline loops: CDR1 SNHLY, CDR2 FYNNEI. DNA for the CDR3: TGTGCCAGCGAAATGGGGGCGGAGTACACCTTC. It codes for CASEMGAEYTF.

A single count supports this clone. J is TRBJ2-5 and V is TRBV20-1; 8 nucleotides align to TRBD1. Unmatched junction bases numbered 11, after V lost 3 bases and J lost 5 bases. The length of the CDR3 is 15 residues. CDR1 DFQATT and CDR2 SNEGSKA come from the germline V gene (reference sequence). In DNA form, the CDR3 reads TGCAGTGCTAGTATGGGCAGGGGGCGACAGGAGACCCAGTACTTC. Its protein product is CSASMGRGRQETQYF.

CDR3: CASSRDNPGNTIYF. In nucleotides, the CDR3 is TGTGCCAGCAGTCGGGACAACCCTGGAAACACCATATATTTT. The chain links TRBV6-5 to TRBJ1-3; possible D gene TRBD1, 6 bases. V was trimmed by 5 bases and J by 2 bases, leaving 10 bases between them. Germline V gene lookup returns CDR1 MNHEY and CDR2 SVGAGI. CDR3 length: 14 residues.

The chain combines TRBV27 with TRBJ1-1, with no clear D. Germline CDR1 MNHEY, CDR2 SMNVEV (reference sequence). Trimming left V 2 bases short and J 1 base short, with 17 bases between. The CDR3 extends over 17 amino acids. CDR3 nucleotides: TGTGCCAGCAGTTTAGGCGTTGGCAGACTGAAGAACACTGAAGCTTTCTTT. Amino acids: CASSLGVGRLKNTEAFF.

V gene TRBV3-1 (or the pseudogene TRBV3-2) combines with J gene TRBJ1-1; 8 bases map to TRBD1. V was pared by 6 bases and J by 0 bases, with 6 bases of the junction left unmatched. There are 15 residues in the CDR3. The germline V gene encodes CDR1 LGHDT and CDR2 YNNKEL (reference sequence). The CDR3 here is CASRPGGLVNTEAFF. The CDR3 DNA is TGTGCCAGCAGACCAGGGGGCTTGGTGAACACTGAAGCTTTCTTT.

J is TRBJ1-1 and V is TRBV5-4; D gene ambiguous. This CDR3 contains 17 residues. The V gene lost 0 bases and the J gene lost 2 bases, with 17 bases spanning the gap. The V gene's germline CDR1 is SGHNT and CDR2 YYREEE (reference sequence). CDR3 DNA sequence: TGTGCCAGCAGCTTGGTACCTCCCCGGGTAGGAAACACTGAAGCTTTCTTT. Protein sequence: CASSLVPPRVGNTEAFF.

The chain couples TRBV28 to TRBJ2-1, with 7 bases fitting TRBD2. V gave up 7 bases and J gave up 0 bases; unmatched junction bases: 3. This CDR3 spans 14 amino acids. Germline V gene data show CDR1 as MDHEN and CDR2 as SYDVKM. In DNA form, the CDR3 reads TGTGCCAGCAAGGGCGGGAGCTCCTACAATGAGCAGTTCTTC. Residues: CASKGGSSYNEQFF.

This sequence joins TRBV30 and TRBJ1-1; D is perhaps TRBD1 (5 bases). The V end was cut by 2 bases, the J end by 0 bases, with 22 bases between. The CDR3 consists of 18 residues. Germline V gene lookup returns CDR1 GTSNPN and CDR2 SVGIG (reference sequence). CDR3 sequence (DNA): TGTGCCTGGAGTCTTACAGGTCATAGGACACGCCTGAACACTGAAGCTTTCTTT. It specifies CAWSLTGHRTRLNTEAFF.

CDR3 amino acids: CASKRANYGYTF. In DNA form, the CDR3 reads TGTGCCAGCAAACGGGCGAACTATGGCTACACCTTC. V gene TRBV6-5 combines with J gene TRBJ1-2; unclear D gene. The V end was cut by 7 bases, the J end by 2 bases, with 8 bases between. The CDR3 spans 12 residues. The V gene's germline CDR1 is MNHEY and CDR2 SVGAGI.

The genes are TRBV6-2 or TRBV6-3 and TRBJ2-5; D not certain. V gave up 6 bases and J gave up 5 bases, with 22 bases separating them. The CDR3 totals 16 residues. Germline V gives CDR1 MNHEY, CDR2 SVGEGT. The CDR3, as DNA: TGTGCCAGCAGCCTTTCCCCTCCGACCCTTATGGAGACCCAGTACTTC. Translation: CASSLSPPTLMETQYF.

With respect to this clone: The junction and the germline gene differ at one end; a read error may be behind it. This sequence joins TRBV10-1 and TRBJ1-2; D ambiguous. Germline loops: CDR1 WNHNN, CDR2 SYGVQD (reference sequence). This CDR3 has 12 residues. CDR3 sequence: CASSDEANQAIF. DNA for the CDR3: TGCGCCAGCAGCGACGAGGCCAACCAGGCGATCTTC.

This clone was detected only once. This chain links TRBV6-2 or TRBV6-3 with TRBJ2-1; 7 nucleotides match TRBD2. Germline V gives CDR1 MNHEY, CDR2 SVGEGT. The CDR3 contains 17 residues. V gave up 5 bases and J gave up 10 bases; unmatched junction bases: 20. The CDR3 spells CASSTPSGAGRFSEQFF. CDR3 in DNA: TGTGCCAGCAGTACCCCCTCGGGAGCGGGGAGATTTTCCGAGCAGTTCTTC.

The J gene is TRBJ2-5, the V gene TRBV5-1, with 11 positions matching TRBD2. CDR1 is SGHRS and CDR2 is YFSETQ in the germline V gene. V dropped 4 bases and J dropped 4; count of bases not matched to a gene: 3. The CDR3 covers 14 residues. The CDR3 coding sequence is TGCGCCAGCAGCCTGGGGACTAGCGGAGAGACCCAGTACTTC. Its protein product is CASSLGTSGETQYF.

The rearrangement uses TRBV27 and TRBJ2-7; TRBD2 agrees at 11 bases. The J segment lost 6 bases and the V segment lost 5 bases, leaving 6 bases of the junction unmatched. CDR1 and CDR2 from the germline V gene are MNHEY and SMNVEV (reference sequence). This CDR3 has 14 residues. The CDR3 region has the DNA TGTGCCAGCAGTAAAGGGACTAGCGGCTCCGAGCAGTACGTC. Translation: CASSKGTSGSEQYV.

This clone has a single count. This chain links TRBV7-2 with TRBJ1-4; D not resolved. Germline V lookup: CDR1 SGHTA, CDR2 FQGNSA. This CDR3 spans 15 amino acids. V lost 1 base to trimming and J lost 4 bases, with 10 bases between them. CDR3 residues: CASSLEARFNEKLFF. The CDR3 nucleotides read TGTGCCAGCAGCTTAGAGGCCCGATTTAATGAAAAACTGTTTTTT.

This CDR3 reads CASRRGQGANTIYF. The DNA of the CDR3 is TGTGCCAGCAGACGAGGACAGGGGGCCAACACCATATATTTT. The chain combines TRBV6-5 with TRBJ1-3, with 11 bases aligning to TRBD1. This CDR3 region has 14 residues. Losses at the gene ends were 6 bases for V and 7 bases for J; bases not matched to a gene: 5. Germline V gives CDR1 MNHEY, CDR2 SVGAGI.

This sequence joins TRBV30 and TRBJ2-1; unclear D gene. Trimming removed 0 bases at V and 9 bases at J, with 9 bases between. The CDR3 spans 12 residues. CDR1 is GTSNPN and CDR2 is SVGIG in the germline V gene (reference sequence). CDR3 residues: CAWSVLSSEQFF. CDR3 sequence (DNA): TGTGCCTGGAGTGTACTGAGTAGTGAGCAGTTCTTC.

This clone appeared a single time. J is TRBJ2-1 and V is TRBV10-3, with D unclear. V lost 0 bases and J 8 bases, leaving 8 bases between the germline ends. In germline, CDR1 is ENHRY, CDR2 SYGVKD. The CDR3 runs 13 residues. CDR3 sequence (DNA): TGTGCCATCAGTGAGTCAAGTGTGGATGAGCAGTTCTTC. This gives the protein CAISESSVDEQFF.

This chain links TRBV27 with TRBJ1-1; D gene ambiguous. CDR1 is MNHEY and CDR2 is SMNVEV in the germline V gene (reference sequence). The CDR3 length is 11 residues. Trimming cost V 4 bases and J 3 bases, with 3 bases left between them. This CDR3 is CASSSYTEAFF. CDR3 DNA: TGTGCCAGCAGTTCATACACTGAAGCTTTCTTT.

The chain couples TRBV18 to TRBJ1-5, with D unresolved. Trimming cost V 3 bases and J 0 bases, with 6 bases left between them. Germline lookup yields CDR1 KGHSH and CDR2 LQKENI. The length of the CDR3 is 14 residues. This CDR3 reads CASSPADSNQPQHF. CDR3 DNA sequence: TGTGCCAGCTCACCGGCAGATAGCAATCAGCCCCAGCATTTT.